These T cell receptor beta chains were read from a single sample in a study. MiXCR, run by TCRdb on the 5' RACE reads, gives a single entry per CDR3 protein. Of some 62,000 distinct CDR3 sequences listed, roughly 23% are singletons. The sample taken for sequencing was memory CD4+ T cells sorted from a lymph node. Receptors were obtained from a female donor with breast cancer. CDR3s include the opening cysteine and the closing phenylalanine or tryptophan. Each record gives: CDR3 protein, J gene, D gene, V gene, CDR3 length. A D gene is named only where the DNA matches it firmly.

CDR3 protein: CSASDGHQPQHF
J gene: TRBJ1-5
D gene: NA
V gene: TRBV20-1
CDR3 length: 12

CDR3 protein: CASSLGPQSNTEAFF
J gene: TRBJ1-1
D gene: NA
V gene: TRBV5-1
CDR3 length: 15

CDR3 protein: CASSLGQGDYGYTF
J gene: TRBJ1-2
D gene: TRBD1
V gene: TRBV12-3/TRBV12-4
CDR3 length: 14

CDR3 protein: CASGPTTIPVEQYF
J gene: TRBJ2-7
D gene: NA
V gene: TRBV28
CDR3 length: 14

CDR3 protein: CASSSEGAGVDTQYF
J gene: TRBJ2-3
D gene: TRBD2
V gene: TRBV10-1
CDR3 length: 15

CDR3 protein: CASGTGDGYTF
J gene: TRBJ1-2
D gene: TRBD1
V gene: TRBV6-5
CDR3 length: 11

CDR3 protein: CASSFSTGETQYF
J gene: TRBJ2-5
D gene: NA
V gene: TRBV28
CDR3 length: 13

CDR3 protein: CASSPSVGELFF
J gene: TRBJ2-2
D gene: NA
V gene: TRBV7-6
CDR3 length: 12

CDR3 protein: CASSQDRVDGYTF
J gene: TRBJ1-2
D gene: TRBD1
V gene: TRBV12-3/TRBV12-4
CDR3 length: 13

CDR3 protein: CASSFFISTGELFF
J gene: TRBJ2-2
D gene: NA
V gene: TRBV7-2
CDR3 length: 14

CDR3 protein: CSVDKVDTQYF
J gene: TRBJ2-3
D gene: NA
V gene: TRBV29-1
CDR3 length: 11

CDR3 protein: CASSEIVADSYTF
J gene: TRBJ1-2
D gene: NA
V gene: TRBV6-1
CDR3 length: 13

CDR3 protein: CASRAGQGRGGYTF
J gene: TRBJ1-2
D gene: TRBD1
V gene: TRBV12-3/TRBV12-4
CDR3 length: 14

CDR3 protein: CASSSDLNYGYTF
J gene: TRBJ1-2
D gene: NA
V gene: TRBV5-1
CDR3 length: 13

CDR3 protein: CASSLITGLSSGNTIYF
J gene: TRBJ1-3
D gene: NA
V gene: TRBV7-2
CDR3 length: 17

CDR3 protein: CSASSSGRAGNEQFF
J gene: TRBJ2-1
D gene: TRBD2
V gene: TRBV20-1
CDR3 length: 15

CDR3 protein: CASSRRTGAAATNEKLFF
J gene: TRBJ1-4
D gene: TRBD1
V gene: TRBV4-2
CDR3 length: 18

CDR3 protein: CASSELGQGRNIQYF
J gene: TRBJ2-4
D gene: TRBD1
V gene: TRBV6-1
CDR3 length: 15

CDR3 protein: CASSQGRVETQYF
J gene: TRBJ2-5
D gene: NA
V gene: TRBV3-1
CDR3 length: 13

CDR3 protein: CASSVGVGLGEKLFF
J gene: TRBJ1-4
D gene: NA
V gene: TRBV9
CDR3 length: 15

CDR3 protein: CAWSVSDRRRGELFF
J gene: TRBJ2-2
D gene: NA
V gene: TRBV30
CDR3 length: 15

CDR3 protein: CASSLPPGPLNEQFF
J gene: TRBJ2-1
D gene: NA
V gene: TRBV7-8
CDR3 length: 15

CDR3 protein: CATSNRDSIQYF
J gene: TRBJ2-4
D gene: NA
V gene: TRBV10-3
CDR3 length: 12

CDR3 protein: CSASGLRGGSYEQYF
J gene: TRBJ2-7
D gene: NA
V gene: TRBV29-1
CDR3 length: 15

CDR3 protein: CASTGQGIQETQYF
J gene: TRBJ2-5
D gene: TRBD1
V gene: TRBV7-2
CDR3 length: 14

CDR3 protein: CASSLDNYGYTF
J gene: TRBJ1-2
D gene: NA
V gene: TRBV5-1
CDR3 length: 12

CDR3 protein: CASSLQRQNYEQYF
J gene: TRBJ2-7
D gene: NA
V gene: TRBV7-8
CDR3 length: 14

CDR3 protein: CASSPQAGTDTQYF
J gene: TRBJ2-3
D gene: TRBD2
V gene: TRBV7-9
CDR3 length: 14

CDR3 protein: CASSRLVGGPRGELFF
J gene: TRBJ2-2
D gene: NA
V gene: TRBV12-3/TRBV12-4
CDR3 length: 16

CDR3 protein: CASSYSVKTGGYGYTF
J gene: TRBJ1-2
D gene: TRBD1
V gene: TRBV6-5
CDR3 length: 16

CDR3 protein: CSARDLEGAPTDTQYF
J gene: TRBJ2-3
D gene: TRBD1
V gene: TRBV20-1
CDR3 length: 16

CDR3 protein: CASTFGQANQPQHF
J gene: TRBJ1-5
D gene: TRBD1
V gene: TRBV12-3/TRBV12-4
CDR3 length: 14

CDR3 protein: CATREAANTGELFF
J gene: TRBJ2-2
D gene: TRBD2
V gene: TRBV5-4
CDR3 length: 14

CDR3 protein: CASHRGTVYGYTF
J gene: TRBJ1-2
D gene: TRBD1
V gene: TRBV6-5
CDR3 length: 13

CDR3 protein: CASSQAGTPGDTQYF
J gene: TRBJ2-3
D gene: NA
V gene: TRBV4-1
CDR3 length: 15

CDR3 protein: CASSPIAGQETQYF
J gene: TRBJ2-5
D gene: TRBD2
V gene: TRBV7-2
CDR3 length: 14

CDR3 protein: CASARQGSYSGANVLTF
J gene: TRBJ2-6
D gene: TRBD1
V gene: TRBV6-1
CDR3 length: 17

CDR3 protein: CASSLAGSVNEQFF
J gene: TRBJ2-1
D gene: NA
V gene: TRBV7-9
CDR3 length: 14

CDR3 protein: CASSSSRGGGNSPLHF
J gene: TRBJ1-6
D gene: NA
V gene: TRBV6-6
CDR3 length: 16

CDR3 protein: CASSQRTSGNEKLFF
J gene: TRBJ1-4
D gene: NA
V gene: TRBV3-1
CDR3 length: 15

CDR3 protein: CASSLEGVPNNEQFF
J gene: TRBJ2-1
D gene: NA
V gene: TRBV7-6
CDR3 length: 15

CDR3 protein: CASSLFGENEQYF
J gene: TRBJ2-7
D gene: NA
V gene: TRBV5-1
CDR3 length: 13

CDR3 protein: CASSRPPTREQYF
J gene: TRBJ2-7
D gene: NA
V gene: TRBV5-1
CDR3 length: 13

CDR3 protein: CASSPPGETNEKLFF
J gene: TRBJ1-4
D gene: NA
V gene: TRBV6-1
CDR3 length: 15

CDR3 protein: CASTEREGRGTQYF
J gene: TRBJ2-3
D gene: TRBD2
V gene: TRBV7-8
CDR3 length: 14

CDR3 protein: CAISGSVRPGGYTF
J gene: TRBJ1-2
D gene: NA
V gene: TRBV10-3
CDR3 length: 14

CDR3 protein: CASSLYDPENEQFF
J gene: TRBJ2-1
D gene: NA
V gene: TRBV13
CDR3 length: 14

CDR3 protein: CASSSRAVSTDTQYF
J gene: TRBJ2-3
D gene: NA
V gene: TRBV18
CDR3 length: 15

CDR3 protein: CASSLGAGGTHEQYF
J gene: TRBJ2-7
D gene: TRBD2
V gene: TRBV5-1
CDR3 length: 15

CDR3 protein: CASSRRTGDEKLFF
J gene: TRBJ1-4
D gene: TRBD1
V gene: TRBV4-2
CDR3 length: 14

CDR3 protein: CASSLGGQRGDEQFF
J gene: TRBJ2-1
D gene: NA
V gene: TRBV5-1
CDR3 length: 15

CDR3 protein: CASTLPRTGNSPLHF
J gene: TRBJ1-6
D gene: NA
V gene: TRBV6-5
CDR3 length: 15

CDR3 protein: CAGRRGRNTGELFF
J gene: TRBJ2-2
D gene: NA
V gene: TRBV27
CDR3 length: 14

CDR3 protein: CASSYAGQSYNEQFF
J gene: TRBJ2-1
D gene: NA
V gene: TRBV6-2/TRBV6-3
CDR3 length: 15

CDR3 protein: CASSPSGTRSYNEQFF
J gene: TRBJ2-1
D gene: TRBD2
V gene: TRBV7-2
CDR3 length: 16

CDR3 protein: CASSRDSSYNEQFF
J gene: TRBJ2-1
D gene: TRBD1
V gene: TRBV5-1
CDR3 length: 14

CDR3 protein: CSVKGLNNEQFF
J gene: TRBJ2-1
D gene: NA
V gene: TRBV20-1
CDR3 length: 12

CDR3 protein: CASSQSRGLGEKLSF
J gene: TRBJ1-4
D gene: NA
V gene: TRBV14
CDR3 length: 15

CDR3 protein: CASAAPPRGNSPLHF
J gene: TRBJ1-6
D gene: NA
V gene: TRBV28
CDR3 length: 15

CDR3 protein: CASSMTGVVTEAFF
J gene: TRBJ1-1
D gene: TRBD1
V gene: TRBV5-6
CDR3 length: 14